This is a list of T cell receptor beta chains from one sample in a study of response to subunit inactivated influenza vaccine. TCRdb reprocessed the RT-PCR reads with MiXCR, giving one entry per CDR3 protein. This table has some 190,000 distinct CDR3 sequences, around 15% appearing once. Specimen: CD8+ T cells sorted from PBMCs, collected 5 to 6 days after vaccination. These receptors originate from a middle-aged man who received an inactivated influenza vaccine. CDR3s include the opening cysteine and the closing phenylalanine or tryptophan. The D gene is left open where the match is weak.

j_call v_call d_call cdr3_aa
TRBJ2-3 TRBV11-3 . CASSFGSGSTDTQYF
TRBJ2-5 TRBV27 . CASSFVGEETQYF
TRBJ2-3 TRBV6-2/TRBV6-3 . CASSYSTRGPADTQYF
TRBJ2-2 TRBV7-6 . CASISRVTGELFF
TRBJ2-5 TRBV28 TRBD1 CASSLDRDSETQYF
TRBJ2-7 TRBV7-8 . CASSLLSGGPTYEQYF
TRBJ1-4 TRBV20-1 . CSADVPGATNEKLFF
TRBJ2-7 TRBV5-6 TRBD2 CASSATSGTSYEQYF
TRBJ2-1 TRBV5-1 . CASSTGGTIYNEQFF
TRBJ2-1 TRBV20-1 . CSAPVGRGNEQFF
TRBJ2-7 TRBV2 TRBD2 CASPGGDEQYF
TRBJ2-2 TRBV11-2 . CASSLDAGEKVGTGELFF
TRBJ2-1 TRBV12-3/TRBV12-4 TRBD1 CASSPDRGTFYNEQFF
TRBJ1-1 TRBV7-3 . CASSFQGTTEAFF
TRBJ2-3 TRBV7-2 . CASSLGFTDTQYF
TRBJ2-1 TRBV5-1 . CASSLALDPGAYNEQFF
TRBJ2-7 TRBV7-8 . CASSLAKRPGTNNEQYF
TRBJ1-1 TRBV7-9 . CASSLLTENTEAFF
TRBJ1-2 TRBV5-1 . CASSADRNYGYTF
TRBJ2-5 TRBV5-1 TRBD1 CASSLGDRLQETQYF